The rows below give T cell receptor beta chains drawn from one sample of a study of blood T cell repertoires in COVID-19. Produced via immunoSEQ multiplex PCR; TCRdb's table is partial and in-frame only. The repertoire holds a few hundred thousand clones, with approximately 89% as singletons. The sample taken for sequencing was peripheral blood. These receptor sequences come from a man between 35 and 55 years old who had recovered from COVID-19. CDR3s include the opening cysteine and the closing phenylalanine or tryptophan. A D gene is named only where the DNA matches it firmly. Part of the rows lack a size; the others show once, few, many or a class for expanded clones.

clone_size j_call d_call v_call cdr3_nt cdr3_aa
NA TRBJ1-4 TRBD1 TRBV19 TGTGCCACCCGACAGGGGGTTCAAGAAAAACTGTTTTTT CATRQGVQEKLFF
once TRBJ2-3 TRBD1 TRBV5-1 TGCGCCAGCAGCGGGGGACAGGGGAATGCAGATACGCAGTATTTT CASSGGQGNADTQYF
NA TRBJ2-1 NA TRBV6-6 TGTGCCAGCAGTTACGCCCCCGGGCGGGGCTACAATGAGCAGTTCTTC CASSYAPGRGYNEQFF
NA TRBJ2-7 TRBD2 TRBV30 TGTGCCTGGGCCTCGGGGGGAGTAGGCGAGCAGTACTTC CAWASGGVGEQYF
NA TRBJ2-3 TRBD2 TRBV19 TGTGCCAGTAGTACTAAATCACTAGCGGGAGGGCCTAAGACAGATACGCAGTATTTT CASSTKSLAGGPKTDTQYF
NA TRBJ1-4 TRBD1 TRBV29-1 TGCAGCGTCGGGAGACAGGGAGAAAAACTGTTTTTT CSVGRQGEKLFF
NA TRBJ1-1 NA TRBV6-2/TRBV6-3 TGTGCCAGCAGTTACCAGCAAGGGGCGAACACTGAAGCTTTCTTT CASSYQQGANTEAFF
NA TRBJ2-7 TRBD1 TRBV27 TGTGCCAGCAGTTTCCGGGACAGGTTCTACGAGCAGTACTTC CASSFRDRFYEQYF
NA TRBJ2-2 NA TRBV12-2 TGTGCAAGTCGCTCCCGCGACAGCGAGAGGAACACCGGGGAGCTGTTTTTT CASRSRDSERNTGELFF
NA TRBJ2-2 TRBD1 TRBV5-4 TGTGCCAGCAGCTTGGGCGGACAGGGGGCGGAGACCGGGGAGCTGTTTTTT CASSLGGQGAETGELFF
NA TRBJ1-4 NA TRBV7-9 TGTGCCAGCCACTCCGGGATATCTAATGAAAAACTGTTTTTT CASHSGISNEKLFF
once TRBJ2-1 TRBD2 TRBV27 TGTGCCAGCAGTCTCGGGGGGGCCGGCTACAATGAGCAGTTCTTC CASSLGGAGYNEQFF
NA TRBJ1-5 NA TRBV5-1 TGCGCCAGCGCCGCCCTGAACAGGGATCAGCCCCAGCATTTT CASAALNRDQPQHF
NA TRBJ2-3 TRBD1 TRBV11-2 TGTGCCAGCAGCCTACGGACAGGGGGACCCCCAGATACGCAGTATTTT CASSLRTGGPPDTQYF
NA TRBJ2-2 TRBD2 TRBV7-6 TGTGCCAGCAGCTTATCGGGGGGGAAGAACACCGGGGAGCTGTTTTTT CASSLSGGKNTGELFF
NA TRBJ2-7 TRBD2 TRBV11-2 TGTGCCAGCAGGGTTAACCGCGGGAGCTCCTACGAGCAGTACTTC CASRVNRGSSYEQYF
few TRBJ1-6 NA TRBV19 TGTGCCAGTAGTTTACAGGACAGTATCTATAATTCACCCCTCCACTTT CASSLQDSIYNSPLHF
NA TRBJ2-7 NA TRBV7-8 TGTGCCAGCAGGGCCCCTAGTTCCGACGAGCAGTACTTC CASRAPSSDEQYF
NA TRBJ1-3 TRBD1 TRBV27 TGTGCCAGCAGTCGGGACAGGGTCACCATATATTTT CASSRDRVTIYF
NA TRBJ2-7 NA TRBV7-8 TGTGCCAGCAGCTTAGCGGCGAGTAGCCACGAAGTGCAGTACTTC CASSLAASSHEVQYF
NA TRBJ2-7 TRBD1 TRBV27 TGTGCCAGCAGTTCTCCCCCGACAGGGGTTTACGAGCAGTACTTC CASSSPPTGVYEQYF
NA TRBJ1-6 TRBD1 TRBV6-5 TGTGCCAGCAGTTACCGGACAGGGCGGAATGGTTCACCCCTCCACTTT CASSYRTGRNGSPLHF
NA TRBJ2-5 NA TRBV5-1 TGCGCCAGCAGCCGGAATTGGGGGCCGGGGGAGACCCAGTACTTC CASSRNWGPGETQYF
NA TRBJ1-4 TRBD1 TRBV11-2 TGTGCCAGCAGCTTAGGGGACAGGGGAGGGTGGAATGAAAAACTGTTTTTT CASSLGDRGGWNEKLFF
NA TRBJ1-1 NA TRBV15 TGTGCCACCAGCAGAGATAGAGGGAAAAGCTTCGAAGCTTTCTTT CATSRDRGKSFEAFF
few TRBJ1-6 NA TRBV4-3 TGCGCCAGCAGCCAAGACGCAGTGCCCGACTATAATTCACCCCTCCACTTT CASSQDAVPDYNSPLHF
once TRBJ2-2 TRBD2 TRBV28 TGTGCCAGCAGTCTCGGGACTAGCGGGAGGAAGGCCGGGGAGCTGTTTTTT CASSLGTSGRKAGELFF
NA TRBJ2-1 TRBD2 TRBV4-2 TGTGCCAGCAGTCTGAGCGCGGGACTAGCGAACAATGAGCAGTTCTTC CASSLSAGLANNEQFF
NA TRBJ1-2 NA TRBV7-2 TGTGCCAGCAGCTTAAGGGGCGGAAATTATGGCTACACCTTC CASSLRGGNYGYTF
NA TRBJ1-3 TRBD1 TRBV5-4 TGTGCCAGCAGCGAAACTCAGGGGGCGCGGAGTGGAAACACCATATATTTT CASSETQGARSGNTIYF
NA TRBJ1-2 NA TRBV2 TGTGCCAGCAGTGAGGCAGGGACTAACTATGGCTACACCTTC CASSEAGTNYGYTF
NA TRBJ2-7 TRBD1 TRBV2 TGTGCCAGCAGTGAAGAAGGAGGACAGGGCTACGAGCAGTACTTC CASSEEGGQGYEQYF
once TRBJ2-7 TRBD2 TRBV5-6 TGTGCCAGCAGCCCTCCCGGGACTAGCGGGTTTGTCTACGAGCAGTACTTC CASSPPGTSGFVYEQYF
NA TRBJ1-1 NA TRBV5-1 TGCGCCAGCAGCCAAGATTTCACAGTGAACACTGAAGCTTTCTTT CASSQDFTVNTEAFF
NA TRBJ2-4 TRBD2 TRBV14 TGTGCCAGCAGCCAAGATTTAGGTAGCGGGAGAAACATTCAGTACTTC CASSQDLGSGRNIQYF